This T cell receptor (beta chain) was profiled in a study of beta chain features in type 1 diabetes. Points from the study as a whole: Patients with Type 1 diabetes showed moderately but significantly shorter TCRB CDR3s in all four CD4+ subsets.

This clone showed up just a few times. Its antigen is not identified. Stem cell-like memory, regulatory, central memory and naive CD4+ cells were sorted via CD45RO/CCR7/CD25/CD127/CD95/CD27. The V and J ends lost 8 bases and 6 bases, in that order; junction bases with no gene match: 9. Germline V gene data show CDR1 as SGHAT and CDR2 as FQNNGV. This CDR3 is built from 13 residues. The investigators reverse transcribed all of the isolated RNA, so they sequenced expressed TCRB transcripts. A few million reads were obtained on average from naive, central memory and regulatory T cell samples. Data came from immunoSEQ multiplex PCR; TCRdb stores just in-frame clones and leaves some out. The data contain around 600,000 clones, around 11% of them singletons.

What was sequenced was naive CD4+ T cells from blood. This TCR was recovered from a young man with type 1 diabetes. The rearrangement uses TRBV11-2 and TRBJ1-2, with 7 bases lining up with TRBD1. DNA for the CDR3: TGTGCCAGCGCCTTGACAGGGCTAGATGGCTACACCTTC. Protein: CASALTGLDGYTF.